The 25 T cell receptor beta chains below all came from one sample that was sequenced in a study of blood T cell repertoires in COVID-19. The data were produced by immunoSEQ multiplex PCR, yet TCRdb's version contains in-frame clones alone and is incomplete. The sample carries about 390,000 clones, around nine tenths recorded once. Sequencing was performed on PBMCs or T cells enriched from blood (not recorded which). The receptors originated from a woman aged 45-60 years who had recovered from COVID-19.

The V and J genes are TRBV19 and TRBJ2-6, with a weak D call TRBD1 (5 bases). V dropped 3 bases and J dropped 0 bases, with 12 bases sitting between them. The CDR3 is 17 residues long. Germline V CDR1 and CDR2: LNHDA, SQIVND (reference sequence). The CDR3 region has the DNA TGTGCCAGTAGTATTTCAACAGGTCACTCTGGGGCCAACGTCCTGACTTTC. Its translation is CASSISTGHSGANVLTF.

V gene TRBV14 combines with J gene TRBJ1-3; D not certain. V lost 10 bases and J 0 bases, leaving 7 bases between the germline ends. The length of the CDR3 is 12 residues. Germline assignment: CDR1 SGHDN and CDR2 FVKESK. CDR3: CATGGSGNTIYF. The CDR3 DNA reads TGTGCCACCGGAGGCTCTGGAAACACCATATATTTT.

V and J are TRBV30 and TRBJ2-7, with D uncertain. This CDR3 region has 12 residues. V was pared by 1 base and J by 5 bases, with 9 bases between. CDR1 and CDR2 (germline): GTSNPN, SVGIG (reference sequence). CDR3 loop: CAWSAGINEQYF. Here the CDR3 DNA reads TGTGCCTGGAGTGCGGGTATCAACGAGCAGTACTTC.

The chain joins TRBV19 to TRBJ1-1, with D hard to call. The V and J ends lost 8 bases and 1 base respectively, with 11 bases between them. Germline lookup yields CDR1 LNHDA and CDR2 SQIVND (reference sequence). The CDR3 runs to 13 residues. The CDR3 here is CASRKPGNTEAFF. In DNA, the CDR3 is TGTGCCAGTCGGAAGCCAGGGAACACTGAAGCTTTCTTT.

V and J are TRBV5-5 and TRBJ2-7; maybe TRBD1 (6 bases). Germline values: CDR1 SGHKS, CDR2 YYEKEE (reference sequence). V dropped 4 bases and J dropped 1 base, with 12 bases sitting between them. This CDR3 comprises 14 residues. The CDR3 nucleotides read TGTGCCAGCAGCCCGGGACACCAATCCTACGAGCAGTACTTC. It translates to CASSPGHQSYEQYF.

V and J are TRBV3-1 (or the pseudogene TRBV3-2) and TRBJ2-7, with D maybe TRBD1 (6 bases). Germline CDR1 reads LGHDT; CDR2 reads YNNKEL (reference sequence). Trimming removed 3 bases at V and 2 bases at J, with 11 bases between. This CDR3 spans 14 amino acids. As DNA, the CDR3 is TGTGCCAGCAGCCAGGGACACTCAGCCTACGAGCAGTACTTC. Its protein is CASSQGHSAYEQYF.

This CDR3 reads CASSFRLAGDVEQFF. CDR3 DNA: TGTGCCAGCAGCTTCCGACTAGCGGGGGACGTAGAGCAGTTCTTC. This chain uses TRBV3-1 (or the pseudogene TRBV3-2) with TRBJ2-1, with 12 bases lining up with TRBD2. The V segment lost 5 bases and the J segment 10 bases; nucleotides outside the gene matches: 9. Germline V CDR1 and CDR2: LGHDT, YNNKEL (reference sequence). This CDR3 has 15 residues.

The rearrangement joins TRBV27 to TRBJ2-7; 12 bases line up with TRBD2. There are 15 residues in the CDR3. V lost 5 bases and J lost 3; bases outside the gene matches: 5. Germline values: CDR1 MNHEY, CDR2 SMNVEV (reference sequence). The CDR3 DNA follows: TGTGCCAGCAGTACGGGACTAGCGGGCCTCTACGAGCAGTACTTC. This translates into CASSTGLAGLYEQYF.

This clone was counted a few times. This sequence joins TRBV4-3 and TRBJ1-5; 10 bases line up with TRBD1. CDR3 length equals 13 residues. The V gene's germline CDR1 is LGHNA and CDR2 YSLEER. CDR3 DNA sequence: TGCTTGCAAAGACAGGGGGCTTATCAGCCCCAGCATTTT. Protein product: CLQRQGAYQPQHF.

The chain carries TRBV2 and TRBJ2-1, with a possible D match to TRBD1 (6 bases). Trimming took 8 bases from V and 7 from J, leaving 15 bases between them. The CDR3 is made up of 13 amino acids. CDR1 and CDR2 from the germline V gene are SNHLY and FYNNEI. CDR3 DNA: TGTGCCAGCCGCACACAGGGTGAGAATGAGCAGTTCTTC. As protein: CASRTQGENEQFF.

CDR3 in amino acids: CASSPYSSGNEKLFF. The DNA of the CDR3 is TGTGCCAGCAGCCCTTACAGCTCTGGTAATGAAAAACTGTTTTTT. The rearrangement joins TRBV9 to TRBJ1-4; D not resolved. This CDR3 is 15 amino acids long. CDR1 is SGDLS and CDR2 is YYNGEE in the germline V gene. V lost 4 bases, J lost 4 bases, and 14 bases lay in between.

V is TRBV28 and J is TRBJ1-4; TRBD1 might be the D (6 bases). V shed 8 bases and J shed 2 bases, with 12 bases lying between them. The CDR3 totals 14 residues. From germline, CDR1 is MDHEN and CDR2 SYDVKM. CDR3 amino acids: CASGGWATNEKLFF. The CDR3 DNA sequence: TGTGCCAGCGGGGGCTGGGCCACTAATGAAAAACTGTTTTTT.

The rearrangement uses TRBV19 and TRBJ1-1; 8 bases agree with TRBD1. In germline, CDR1 is LNHDA, CDR2 SQIVND (reference sequence). This CDR3 region has 14 residues. With V trimmed by 8 bases and J by 3 bases, 8 bases remained unmatched. The CDR3 reads CASGPGGAYTEAFF. The CDR3 coding sequence is TGTGCCAGTGGACCAGGGGGCGCTTACACTGAAGCTTTCTTT.

V is TRBV7-9 and J is TRBJ2-5; 10 bases are a match to TRBD1. The CDR3 has 16 residues. From germline, CDR1 is SEHNR and CDR2 FQNEAQ (reference sequence). After removal of 4 bases from V and 5 bases from J, the junction contained 10 bases not matched to a gene. CDR3 in amino acids: CASSSIWEGQGETQYF. For the CDR3, the DNA is TGTGCCAGCAGCTCCATTTGGGAGGGACAGGGGGAGACCCAGTACTTC.

V usage is TRBV30 and J usage is TRBJ1-2, with unresolved D. V was trimmed by 4 bases and J by 7 bases, leaving 13 bases between them. CDR3 size: 12 residues. Germline values: CDR1 GTSNPN, CDR2 SVGIG (reference sequence). Here the CDR3 reads CAWTRQTSGYTF. The CDR3 DNA reads TGTGCCTGGACCCGGCAGACTAGTGGCTACACCTTC.

The rearrangement joins TRBV12-3 or TRBV12-4 to TRBJ2-1, with D possibly matching TRBD2 (6 bases). CDR3 size: 13 residues. V was cut by 7 bases and J by 10 bases, with 17 bases left in between. The CDR3 region is CASTKGLLPEQFF. The CDR3 bases are TGTGCCAGCACAAAGGGACTTCTTCCGGAGCAGTTCTTC.

This chain connects TRBV27 to TRBJ2-2; D is uncertain. This CDR3 is 12 amino acids long. V was clipped by 6 bases and J by 6 bases, with 8 bases between them. CDR1 and CDR2 from the germline V gene are MNHEY and SMNVEV (reference sequence). This chain's CDR3 is CASSRWSGELFF. DNA for the CDR3: TGTGCCAGCAGCAGGTGGTCCGGGGAGCTGTTTTTT.

This clone was seen just once. The chain joins TRBV28 to TRBJ2-5, with TRBD2 matching over 11 bases. Germline loops: CDR1 MDHEN, CDR2 SYDVKM. V dropped 3 bases and J dropped 2; count of bases not matched to a gene: 8. The length of the CDR3 is 17 residues. CDR3 nucleotides: TGTGCCAGCAGTTTCCTGACTAGCGGGGACCCTCAAGAGACCCAGTACTTC. Protein sequence: CASSFLTSGDPQETQYF.

This sequence joins TRBV19 and TRBJ1-3; TRBD1 might be the D (6 bases). V lost 6 bases and J 1 base, leaving 13 bases between the germline ends. The germline V gene has CDR1 LNHDA and CDR2 SQIVND (reference sequence). The CDR3 extends over 15 amino acids. The CDR3 nucleotides read TGTGCCAGTAGCGGGGGGCTGACTTCTGGAAACACCATATATTTT. Its translation is CASSGGLTSGNTIYF.

This clone has just one count. The chain uses TRBV30 and TRBJ2-1; D remains ambiguous. Trimming cost V 0 bases and J 9 bases, with 9 bases left between them. CDR3 size: 12 residues. Germline CDR1 is GTSNPN and CDR2 is SVGIG (reference sequence). As DNA, the CDR3 is TGTGCCTGGAGTGTATTGCGGTCTGAGCAGTTCTTC. It specifies CAWSVLRSEQFF.

This clone came up once. The V and J genes are TRBV30 and TRBJ1-1, with a tentative D call TRBD1 (5 bases). This CDR3 has 13 amino acids. In germline, CDR1 is GTSNPN, CDR2 SVGIG (reference sequence). The V gene lost 4 bases and the J gene lost 7 bases, with 16 bases spanning the gap. For the CDR3, the DNA is TGTGCCTGGAAAGAGCAGGGTAAATTTGAAGCTTTCTTT. This codes for CAWKEQGKFEAFF.

The chain couples TRBV29-1 to TRBJ1-2, with D tentatively TRBD1 (6 bases). CDR1 is SQVTM, CDR2 ANQGSEA, per germline. CDR3 length equals 13 residues. Trimming cost V 6 bases and J 7 bases, with 18 bases left between them. CDR3 sequence reads: CSVGRQDPGGYTF. CDR3 in DNA: TGCAGCGTCGGCCGACAGGACCCGGGTGGCTACACCTTC. The entire variable domain, with the rest obtained from reference TRBV29-1 and TRBJ1-2, is as follows: SAVISQKPSRDICQRGTSLTIQCQVDSQVTMMFWYRQQPGQSLTLIATANQGSEATYESGFVIDKFPISRPNLTFSTLTVSNMSPEDSSIYLCSVGRQDPGGYTFGSGTRLTVV.

The chain combines TRBV5-1 with TRBJ1-1; 10 nucleotides match TRBD1. Trimming removed 3 bases from V and 3 bases from J; junction bases left unmatched: 5. The CDR3 has 15 amino acids. In germline, CDR1 is SGHRS, CDR2 YFSETQ. The CDR3 coding sequence is TGCGCCAGCAGCTGGGGGGACAGGGGCGACACTGAAGCTTTCTTT. This encodes CASSWGDRGDTEAFF.

V and J are TRBV2 and TRBJ1-2; TRBD1 agrees at 7 bases. The V and J ends lost 6 bases and 4 bases, in that order; junction bases with no gene match: 8. Germline loops: CDR1 SNHLY, CDR2 FYNNEI. CDR3 size: 14 residues. Written as DNA, the CDR3 is TGTGCCAGCAGCGCTGAGGGGGCCGTCTATGGCTACACCTTC. Translation gives CASSAEGAVYGYTF.

The chain uses TRBV10-3 and TRBJ1-2, with D tentatively TRBD1 (5 bases). Trimming removed 3 bases from V and 4 bases from J, with 12 bases in between. CDR1 ENHRY and CDR2 SYGVKD come from the germline V gene. This CDR3 has 14 residues. CDR3 DNA: TGTGCCATCAGTGACCCGTTGGGGCGCTATGGCTACACCTTC. Protein: CAISDPLGRYGYTF.